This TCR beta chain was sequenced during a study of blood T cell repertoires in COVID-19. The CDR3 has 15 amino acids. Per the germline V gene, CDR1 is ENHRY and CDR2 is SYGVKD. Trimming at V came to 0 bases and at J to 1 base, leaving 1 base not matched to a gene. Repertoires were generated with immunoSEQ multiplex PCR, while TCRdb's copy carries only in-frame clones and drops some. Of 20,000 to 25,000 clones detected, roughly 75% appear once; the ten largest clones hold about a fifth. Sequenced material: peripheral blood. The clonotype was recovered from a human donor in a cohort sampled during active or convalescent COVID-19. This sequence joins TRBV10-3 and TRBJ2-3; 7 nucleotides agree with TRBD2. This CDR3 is CAISESTSGTDTQYF. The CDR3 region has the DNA TGTGCCATCAGTGAGTCAACTAGCGGCACAGATACGCAGTATTTT.